Each of the 27 T cell receptor beta chains below was sequenced from the same sample in a study of T cells in Graves' hyperthyroidism and ophthalmopathy. RNA transcripts served as the template for amplifying TCR beta CDR3 regions. Using the HTBI primer set, a first-round RT-PCR was run on the TCR CDR3. TCRdb analysed the multiplex PCR reads with MiXCR anew, one entry per CDR3 protein. Among over 650,000 distinct CDR3 sequences, less than 45% were seen once, and the ten largest hold under 8%. Sequenced material: peripheral blood or thyroid tissue (not recorded which). The receptor set was obtained from an adult man with Graves' disease, either hyperthyroidism or ophthalmopathy (not recorded which).

V usage is TRBV25-1 and J usage is TRBJ2-5, with 7 bases aligning to TRBD1. Trimming at V came to 6 bases and at J to 2 bases, leaving 15 bases not matched to a gene. Germline V lookup: CDR1 MGHDK, CDR2 SYGVNS. This CDR3 comprises 17 residues. CDR3 amino acids: CASSVRGAGGVQETQYF. CDR3 in DNA: TGTGCCAGCAGCGTCCGAGGGGCAGGGGGAGTTCAAGAGACCCAGTACTTC.

This rearrangement joins TRBV29-1 to TRBJ1-1; TRBD1 agrees at 8 bases. The J segment lost 0 bases and the V segment lost 5 bases, leaving 2 bases of the junction unmatched. This CDR3 has 13 residues. From germline, CDR1 is SQVTM and CDR2 ANQGSEA. CDR3 bases: TGCAGCGTTACGACAGGGGTGAACACTGAAGCTTTCTTT. Translated, it gives CSVTTGVNTEAFF. The whole variable domain, remainder taken from reference TRBV29-1 and TRBJ1-1, is SAVISQKPSRDICQRGTSLTIQCQVDSQVTMMFWYRQQPGQSLTLIATANQGSEATYESGFVIDKFPISRPNLTFSTLTVSNMSPEDSSIYLCSVTTGVNTEAFFGQGTRLTVV.

This chain joins TRBV7-9 and TRBJ2-7; possible D gene TRBD1, 6 bases. Trimming stripped 6 bases from V and 0 bases from J, with 12 bases between. CDR3 length: 14 residues. Germline V gives CDR1 SEHNR, CDR2 FQNEAQ (reference sequence). The CDR3 loop reads CASSIRQVSYEQYF. The CDR3 nucleotides are TGTGCCAGCAGTATCCGACAGGTCTCCTACGAGCAGTACTTC.

The chain uses TRBV19 and TRBJ1-1, with 7 bases that match TRBD1. The trim removed 3 bases at V and 11 bases at J, leaving 6 bases unmatched. The CDR3 totals 12 residues. Germline V gene sequence: CDR1 LNHDA, CDR2 SQIVND (reference sequence). Here the CDR3 DNA reads TGTGCCAGTAGTATCTCAGGGGGTAAGGCTTTCTTT. Amino acids: CASSISGGKAFF.

The chain links TRBV2 to TRBJ1-2; D is unresolved. The CDR3 consists of 14 residues. Germline assignment: CDR1 SNHLY and CDR2 FYNNEI. Trimming removed 7 bases at V and 2 bases at J, with 14 bases between. The CDR3 nucleotides read TGTGCCAGCATCCCTGTCGGGCCGAACTATGGCTACACCTTC. It is translated as CASIPVGPNYGYTF.

The chain is built from TRBV2 and TRBJ2-7; D is possibly TRBD1 (6 bases). The CDR3 extends over 14 amino acids. Looked up from germline, CDR1 is SNHLY and CDR2 is FYNNEI. Trimming took off 4 bases at V and 5 bases at J, with 15 bases between the two ends. The chain's CDR3 is CASSGGQGVHEQYF. In DNA form, the CDR3 reads TGTGCCAGCAGTGGGGGACAAGGGGTCCACGAGCAGTACTTC.

This clonotype was picked up one time. The rearrangement joins TRBV2 to TRBJ2-7, with a weak D call TRBD1 (5 bases). The CDR3 is 15 residues long. V was clipped by 8 bases and J by 2 bases, with 19 bases between them. Looked up from germline, CDR1 is SNHLY and CDR2 is FYNNEI. The CDR3 DNA reads as TGTGCCAGCGTTGAAGAACCCGCAGGGACCTACGAGCAGTACTTC. It translates to CASVEEPAGTYEQYF.

This chain links TRBV7-9 with TRBJ1-1, with TRBD1 matching 10 bases. From germline, CDR1 is SEHNR and CDR2 FQNEAQ (reference sequence). V was clipped by 3 bases and J by 3 bases; unmatched bases: 4. The CDR3 totals 15 residues. CDR3 sequence: CASSFEGQGYTEAFF. DNA for the CDR3: TGTGCCAGCAGCTTTGAGGGACAGGGGTACACTGAAGCTTTCTTT. Full variable domain (outside the CDR3, taken from reference TRBV7-9 and TRBJ1-1): DTGVSQNPRHKITKRGQNVTFRCDPISEHNRLYWYRQTLGQGPEFLTYFQNEAQLEKSRLLSDRFSAERPKGSFSTLEIQRTEQGDSAMYLCASSFEGQGYTEAFFGQGTRLTVV.

The sample holds a few counts of this clonotype. V gene TRBV7-2 combines with J gene TRBJ2-7; D uncertain. The V and J ends lost 2 bases and 3 bases respectively, with 11 bases between them. The germline CDR1 and CDR2 sequences are SGHTA and FQGNSA. CDR3 length: 14 residues. The chain's CDR3 is CASSLFGDDYEQYF. The CDR3 bases are TGTGCCAGCAGCTTATTTGGAGACGACTACGAGCAGTACTTC.

As regards this clonotype: This may be a read error, as it is one base from a much larger clone. V usage is TRBV29-1 and J usage is TRBJ1-1, with unresolved D. Germline lookup yields CDR1 SQVTM and CDR2 ANQGSEA. CDR3 length equals 14 residues. Deletions cut 5 bases from V and 0 bases from J, with 13 bases between. In nucleotides, the CDR3 is TGCAGCGTTATAGGGTCTCGGTTGAACACTGAAGCTTTCTTT. Protein sequence: CSVIGSRLNTEAFF.

The J gene is TRBJ1-2, the V gene TRBV19, with 9 bases aligning to TRBD1. From germline, CDR1 is LNHDA and CDR2 SQIVND (reference sequence). Trimming cost V 3 bases and J 4 bases; bases outside gene matches: 6. The CDR3 consists of 15 residues. CDR3 region: CASSISTGGTYGYTF. CDR3 sequence (DNA): TGTGCCAGTAGTATTAGTACAGGGGGCACCTATGGCTACACCTTC.

This clonotype has more than one count but fewer than ten. The chain links TRBV12-3 or TRBV12-4 to TRBJ1-3; the D is unclear. V lost 5 bases, J lost 0 bases, and 8 bases lay in between. CDR3 length equals 14 residues. CDR3 sequence reads: CASSRRLSGNTIYF. CDR3 coding DNA: TGTGCCAGCAGTCGTCGACTCTCTGGAAACACCATATATTTT.

The chain is built from TRBV5-1 and TRBJ1-1, with 7 bases matching TRBD1. Trimming took 0 bases from V and 7 from J; bases not matched to a gene: 3. CDR3 length: 13 amino acids. Germline-derived CDR1 and CDR2 are SGHRS and YFSETQ. CDR3 sequence (DNA): TGCGCCAGCAGCTTGGACCGGGACAGTGAAGCTTTCTTT. This translates into CASSLDRDSEAFF.

This clonotype showed up just once. With a much larger clone just one base away, this may be a read error. The chain carries TRBV12-3 or TRBV12-4 and TRBJ2-5; D is unresolved. This CDR3 has 13 residues. Trimming stripped 8 bases from V and 0 bases from J, with 10 bases between. CDR3 in DNA: TGTGCCAGCGGACCAGAGTACCAAGAGACCCAGTACTTC. It translates to CASGPEYQETQYF.

The CDR3, as DNA: TGTGCCAGCAGCTCGTACAGGGACTTCTATGGCTACACCTTC. Encoded protein: CASSSYRDFYGYTF. The J gene is TRBJ1-2, the V gene TRBV7-9, with a possible D match to TRBD1 (6 bases). Trimming removed 4 bases at V and 4 bases at J, with 13 bases between. The germline CDR1 and CDR2 sequences are SEHNR and FQNEAQ (reference sequence). This CDR3 is 14 amino acids long.

This clonotype was observed a single time. The rearrangement uses TRBV15 and TRBJ1-5; 8 bases map to TRBD1. V shed 5 bases and J 0 bases; nucleotides not matched to a gene: 9. Germline-derived CDR1 and CDR2 are LNHNV and YYDKDF (reference sequence). The CDR3 has 17 amino acids. CDR3 coding DNA: TGTGCCACCAGCGGATCTACGGGACAGGATAGCAATCAGCCCCAGCATTTT. Protein product: CATSGSTGQDSNQPQHF.

This clonotype has more than one count but fewer than ten. The V call is TRBV7-9, the J call TRBJ2-7, with D maybe TRBD2 (6 bases). This CDR3 has 16 amino acids. Looked up from germline, CDR1 is SEHNR and CDR2 is FQNEAQ (reference sequence). V dropped 8 bases and J dropped 1 base, with 21 bases sitting between them. CDR3 amino acids: CASHPRGLAGSYEQYF. CDR3 in DNA: TGTGCCAGCCACCCCCGGGGCCTGGCGGGGTCCTACGAGCAGTACTTC.

This clonotype was seen at least ten times. The chain joins TRBV6-6 to TRBJ2-7; possible D gene TRBD1, 5 bases. Trimming took 2 bases from V and 6 from J, leaving 14 bases between them. Germline V gene sequence: CDR1 MNHNY, CDR2 SVGAGI (reference sequence). The CDR3 is made up of 14 amino acids. This chain's CDR3 is CASSYGQGLGEQYF. CDR3 bases: TGTGCCAGCAGTTACGGGCAGGGCCTAGGCGAGCAGTACTTC.

Ten or more counts support this clonotype. The chain couples TRBV24-1 to TRBJ1-2; possible D gene TRBD1, 6 bases. Trimming removed 2 bases from V and 4 bases from J, with 19 bases in between. Germline V gene data show CDR1 as KGHDR and CDR2 as SFDVKD. The CDR3 sequence is 17 residues long. The CDR3 sequence: CATSDSGQQGLGYGYTF. CDR3 nucleotides: TGTGCCACCAGTGATTCGGGACAACAGGGATTGGGCTATGGCTACACCTTC.

The genes are TRBV20-1 and TRBJ2-7; 9 bases are a match to TRBD1. Germline loops: CDR1 DFQATT, CDR2 SNEGSKA (reference sequence). Germline trimming cut 2 bases from V and 3 bases from J; bases unmatched to any gene: 8. This CDR3 region has 15 residues. CDR3 sequence: CSARSTGTGIYEQYF. The CDR3 nucleotides read TGCAGTGCTAGATCCACCGGGACAGGGATCTACGAGCAGTACTTC.

The chain carries TRBV7-6 and TRBJ1-1; TRBD1 is a possible D gene (5 bases). Germline V gene lookup returns CDR1 SGHVS and CDR2 FNYEAQ. The CDR3 runs 12 residues. V lost 5 bases, J lost 7 bases, and 11 bases lay in between. The CDR3 loop reads CASSTGTIEAFF. The CDR3 nucleotides read TGTGCCAGCAGCACCGGGACCATTGAAGCTTTCTTT.

Of note for this clonotype: Being one base from a much bigger clone, this may be a read error. Given the absence of the conserved phenylalanine or tryptophan at the CDR3 end, a read error is likely. The genes are TRBV20-1 and TRBJ1-5; D is perhaps TRBD1 (6 bases). In germline, CDR1 is DFQATT, CDR2 SNEGSKA (reference sequence). The CDR3 extends over 13 amino acids. CDR3 bases: TGCAGCACGCAGGACAGTAGGGACCAGCCCCAGCATTCT. It specifies CSTQDSRDQPQHS.

This clonotype was observed a handful of times. A read error may produce the germline difference seen at one junction end. The rearrangement joins TRBV10-3 to TRBJ2-5; the match to TRBD2 covers 7 bases. Per the germline V gene, CDR1 is ENHRY and CDR2 is SYGVKD. The CDR3 is made up of 14 amino acids. CDR3 DNA: TGTGCCAGCAGTGGTCTGGGGGGGACGGAGACCCAGTACTTC. It yields the protein CASSGLGGTETQYF.

This clonotype was found many times. This chain joins TRBV12-3 or TRBV12-4 and TRBJ2-5, with 12 nucleotides matching TRBD2. Germline trimming cut 7 bases from V and 2 bases from J; bases unmatched to any gene: 5. This CDR3 spans 15 amino acids. The CDR3 region has the DNA TGTGCCAGCACCCTACTAGCGGGAGGACAAGAGACCCAGTACTTC. It is translated as CASTLLAGGQETQYF.

Regarding this clonotype: A much more abundant neighbour one base away suggests this may be a read error. Without the conserved terminal phenylalanine or tryptophan, this CDR3 likely stems from a read error. J is TRBJ1-1 and V is TRBV29-1; no firm D call. V was cut by 4 bases and J by 5 bases, with 23 bases left in between. In germline, CDR1 is SQVTM, CDR2 ANQGSEA. The CDR3 is 16 residues long. This CDR3 reads CSVGREEGFEGTEAFC. The CDR3 DNA reads as TGCAGCGTTGGGAGGGAGGAGGGTTTTGAAGGTACTGAAGCTTTCTGT.

The chain recombines TRBV9 with TRBJ2-6; weak D call: TRBD2 (6 bases). Per the germline V gene, CDR1 is SGDLS and CDR2 is YYNGEE. This CDR3 spans 14 amino acids. V was shortened by 7 bases and J by 1 base, with 9 bases between the two germline ends. For the CDR3, the DNA is TGTGCCAGCCTGGGGGGTTCTGGGGCCAACGTCCTGACTTTC. Protein sequence: CASLGGSGANVLTF.

The chain joins TRBV12-3 or TRBV12-4 to TRBJ2-7; D remains ambiguous. The CDR3 totals 12 residues. CDR3 nucleotide sequence: TGTGCTAGTAGGGCAGATACCTACGAGCAGTACTTC. Translating it yields CASRADTYEQYF.